These 18 T cell receptor beta chains came from one sample sequenced in a study of blood T cell repertoires in COVID-19. Sequencing was performed with immunoSEQ multiplex PCR; in TCRdb, only in-frame clones are kept and a portion is missing. The sample has 190,000 or so clones; around nine tenths are singletons. The sequenced sample was peripheral blood. These receptors all come from a man aged 60-69 years who had recovered from COVID-19.

This clone occurred once. This chain uses TRBV11-2 with TRBJ1-5; possible D gene TRBD1, 5 bases. The CDR3 has 14 amino acids. V was pared by 1 base and J by 2 bases, with 6 bases between. Germline V lookup: CDR1 SGHAT, CDR2 FQNNGV. CDR3 DNA: TGTGCCAGCAGCTTAGGCAGGGGCAATCAGCCCCAGCATTTT. It specifies CASSLGRGNQPQHF. The full variable domain, in which reference TRBV11-2 and TRBJ1-5 provide the parts outside the CDR3, is EAGVAQSPRYKIIEKRQSVAFWCNPISGHATLYWYQQILGQGPKLLIQFQNNGVVDDSQLPKDRFSAERLKGVDSTLKIQPAKLEDSAVYLCASSLGRGNQPQHFGDGTRLSIL.

The gene calls are TRBV4-1 and TRBJ1-6; 7 positions agree with TRBD1. Germline trimming cut 1 base from V and 8 bases from J; bases unmatched to any gene: 5. The CDR3 totals 15 residues. Germline V CDR1 and CDR2: MGHRA, YSYEKL. The CDR3 protein is CASSQVEGADSPLHF. The CDR3 nucleotides read TGCGCCAGCAGCCAAGTAGAGGGGGCCGATTCACCCCTCCACTTT.

This clone was counted a single time. The rearrangement links TRBV6-4 to TRBJ1-1; D call uncertain. The CDR3 spans 13 residues. Germline V lookup: CDR1 MRHNA, CDR2 SNTAGT. V was shortened by 5 bases and J by 5 bases, with 12 bases between the two germline ends. As DNA, the CDR3 is TGTGCCAGCAGTACCCAGTCGGGGACTGAAGCTTTCTTT. Its translation is CASSTQSGTEAFF.

For the CDR3, the DNA is TGTGCCAGCAGCTTAGCGCAGGTGAACACTGAAGCTTTCTTT. It translates to CASSLAQVNTEAFF. V and J are TRBV7-9 and TRBJ1-1, with unresolved D. Germline V CDR1 and CDR2: SEHNR, FQNEAQ (reference sequence). The CDR3 runs to 14 residues. V gave up 0 bases and J gave up 0 bases, with 5 bases separating them.

The chain links TRBV10-2 to TRBJ2-7, with 8 bases identical to TRBD2. The trim removed 2 bases at V and 5 bases at J, leaving 11 bases unmatched. The CDR3 extends over 16 amino acids. Per germline, CDR1 WSHSY and CDR2 SAAADI. CDR3 bases: TGCGCCAGCAGTGAGGTCGGGAGGGCCGCATTAAACGAGCAGTACTTC. It encodes CASSEVGRAALNEQYF.

The chain carries TRBV10-2 and TRBJ2-2; 8 nucleotides agree with TRBD1. Germline CDR1 is WSHSY and CDR2 is SAAADI. The CDR3 runs to 15 residues. The ends lost 6 bases at V and 6 bases at J; junction bases unmatched: 9. Here the CDR3 DNA reads TGCGCCAGCAGCCAGGGGGCCGGGGTTGCCGGGGAGCTGTTTTTT. It is translated as CASSQGAGVAGELFF.

This clone showed up just a few times. The chain is built from TRBV7-8 and TRBJ1-1; possibly TRBD1 for D (6 bases). Germline loops: CDR1 SGHVS, CDR2 FQNEAQ. This CDR3 spans 15 amino acids. The ends were cut back, 5 bases at V and 0 bases at J, with 13 bases in the middle. CDR3 region: CASSPSRTVNTEAFF. CDR3 DNA sequence: TGTGCCAGCAGCCCCAGCCGGACAGTGAACACTGAAGCTTTCTTT.

CDR3 protein: CASSLTVGLAGDTDTQYF. The CDR3 region has the DNA TGTGCCAGTAGCCTTACCGTTGGGCTAGCGGGAGACACAGATACGCAGTATTTT. This chain connects TRBV19 to TRBJ2-3, with 10 nucleotides matching TRBD2. With V trimmed by 6 bases and J by 2 bases, 14 bases remained unmatched. The length of the CDR3 is 18 residues. From germline, CDR1 is LNHDA and CDR2 SQIVND (reference sequence).

The chain is built from TRBV7-3 and TRBJ2-1, with 8 bases fitting TRBD2. Germline V gene lookup returns CDR1 SGHTA and CDR2 FQGTGA. The CDR3 runs 16 residues. After removal of 0 bases from V and 4 bases from J, the junction contained 5 bases not matched to a gene. The CDR3 DNA is TGTGCCAGCAGCTTAACACCGGGACTAGAGTACAATGAGCAGTTCTTC. Its translation is CASSLTPGLEYNEQFF.

This clone has only one observation. The CDR3: CASSLQDYQGTTSNQPQHF. DNA of the CDR3: TGTGCCAGCAGCCTCCAAGATTACCAGGGGACGACGAGCAATCAGCCCCAGCATTTT. This chain links TRBV14 with TRBJ1-5, with D possibly TRBD1 on 6 matching bases. From germline, CDR1 is SGHDN and CDR2 FVKESK. The CDR3 is 19 residues long. Trimming took off 4 bases at V and 1 base at J, with 23 bases between the two ends.

This chain joins TRBV6-5 and TRBJ1-5, with a weak D call TRBD1 (6 bases). The CDR3 consists of 15 residues. In germline, CDR1 is MNHEY, CDR2 SVGAGI. V was cut by 6 bases and J by 0 bases, with 12 bases left in between. The CDR3 nucleotides are TGTGCCAGCAGGCCCCGGACAGCTAGCAATCAGCCCCAGCATTTT. This codes for CASRPRTASNQPQHF.

This clone has a single count. The gene calls are TRBV2 and TRBJ1-2; 8 bases are a match to TRBD1. V shed 5 bases, J shed 2 bases, and the junction held 10 bases outside the gene matches. Germline CDR1 reads SNHLY; CDR2 reads FYNNEI. CDR3 length: 16 amino acids. CDR3 nucleotides: TGTGCCAGCAGTTCCGGGACAGGTTGGAGGAACTATGGCTACACCTTC. Protein: CASSSGTGWRNYGYTF.

The gene calls are TRBV19 and TRBJ2-2; TRBD2 matches at 8 bases. Germline V gene data show CDR1 as LNHDA and CDR2 as SQIVND (reference sequence). Trimming removed 2 bases from V and 4 bases from J; junction bases left unmatched: 3. The CDR3 contains 15 residues. The CDR3 DNA reads TGTGCCAGTAGTATACGGGAGGGCCGCACCGGGGAGCTGTTTTTT. It translates to CASSIREGRTGELFF.

The V gene is TRBV29-1, the J gene TRBJ2-2, with 10 bases that match TRBD1. Germline trimming cut 5 bases from V and 3 bases from J; bases unmatched to any gene: 6. The length of the CDR3 is 15 residues. CDR1 and CDR2 (germline): SQVTM, ANQGSEA. The CDR3 sequence is CSVRPGTGDTGELFF. As DNA, the CDR3 is TGCAGCGTTCGTCCCGGGACAGGGGACACCGGGGAGCTGTTTTTT.

The chain joins TRBV14 to TRBJ2-3; possible D gene TRBD2, 6 bases. V was clipped by 5 bases and J by 3 bases, with 15 bases between them. The CDR3 has 15 residues. From germline, CDR1 is SGHDN and CDR2 FVKESK. CDR3 sequence (DNA): TGTGCCAGCAGCGAAGGGGCTAGCGTTACAGATACGCAGTATTTT. It yields the protein CASSEGASVTDTQYF.

The CDR3 region has the DNA TGTGCCAGCAGCTCCGAGCCATTACTAGCGCTGAATGAGCAGTTCTTC. Amino acid sequence: CASSSEPLLALNEQFF. This chain joins TRBV5-4 and TRBJ2-1, with TRBD2 matching 7 bases. Losses at the gene ends were 3 bases for V and 7 bases for J; bases not matched to a gene: 13. The CDR3 extends over 16 amino acids. The germline gives CDR1 SGHNT, CDR2 YYREEE (reference sequence). Looking up the rest from reference TRBV5-4 and TRBJ2-1 gives the full variable domain: ETGVTQSPTHLIKTRGQQVTLRCSSQSGHNTVSWYQQALGQGPQFIFQYYREEENGRGNFPPRFSGLQFPNYSSELNVNALELDDSALYLCASSSEPLLALNEQFFGPGTRLTVL.

This chain joins TRBV6-2 or TRBV6-3 and TRBJ2-7; TRBD1 is a possible D gene (6 bases). From germline, CDR1 is MNHEY and CDR2 SVGEGT. The CDR3 covers 16 residues. The V and J ends lost 7 bases and 2 bases respectively, with 21 bases between them. The CDR3 DNA sequence: TGTGCCAGCACCCCCAGGGGTGGCAGAGGGGCCTACGAGCAGTACTTC. Its translation: CASTPRGGRGAYEQYF.

This chain connects TRBV27 to TRBJ2-1; 13 nucleotides line up with TRBD2. V lost 4 bases to trimming and J lost 3 bases; unmatched junction nucleotides: 3. CDR3 size: 16 residues. Germline lookup yields CDR1 MNHEY and CDR2 SMNVEV (reference sequence). The CDR3 DNA reads as TGTGCCAGCAGTTCCTGGACTAGCGGGAGCTACAATGAGCAGTTCTTC. This gives the protein CASSSWTSGSYNEQFF.